These T cell receptor beta chains were read from a single sample in a study of blood T cell repertoires in COVID-19. Profiled with immunoSEQ multiplex PCR; TCRdb holds only in-frame clones, not every one. The table has 200,000 to 300,000 clones, about 86% seen once. The sample comprised peripheral blood. All receptors derive from a woman aged 25 to 39 who had recovered from COVID-19. The CDR3 runs from the conserved cysteine through the conserved F or W. D genes are given only for firm matches. Where a row states a size, it is once, few, many or the class of an expanded clone; other rows omit it.

J gene | V gene | clone size | D gene | CDR3 protein | CDR3 DNA
TRBJ2-7 | TRBV12-3/TRBV12-4 | NA | NA | CASSYQQGYEQYF | TGTGCCAGCAGTTATCAACAGGGTTACGAGCAGTACTTC
TRBJ1-3 | TRBV6-5 | once | NA | CASSYPLSGNTIYF | TGTGCCAGCAGTTACCCCCTGTCTGGAAACACCATATATTTT
TRBJ1-5 | TRBV18 | once | NA | CASSPDRNQPQHF | TGTGCCAGCTCCCCCGACAGGAATCAGCCCCAGCATTTT
TRBJ2-2 | TRBV9 | NA | NA | CASSVEEGRRELFF | TGTGCCAGCAGCGTAGAGGAAGGGAGAAGGGAGCTGTTTTTT
TRBJ2-3 | TRBV3-1/TRBV3-2 | NA | TRBD1 | CASSQTQGRGTDTQYF | TGTGCCAGCAGCCAAACACAGGGGCGGGGCACAGATACGCAGTATTTT
TRBJ1-6 | TRBV9 | NA | NA | CASSVVAVNSPLHF | TGTGCCAGCAGCGTAGTGGCGGTGAATTCACCCCTCCACTTT
TRBJ2-5 | TRBV9 | NA | NA | CASSSLTGSEVKTQYF | TGTGCCAGCAGCTCCCTTACAGGGTCGGAGGTAAAGACCCAGTACTTC
TRBJ1-3 | TRBV5-4 | NA | TRBD1 | CASSPQGAPSGNTIYF | TGTGCCAGCAGCCCCCAGGGGGCACCCTCTGGAAACACCATATATTTT
TRBJ2-5 | TRBV9 | NA | TRBD2 | CASSVTSGALQYF | TGTGCCAGCAGCGTGACTAGCGGGGCCCTTCAGTACTTC
TRBJ2-3 | TRBV12-5 | NA | TRBD2 | CASGLVGIGLGTSRTDTQYF | TGTGCTAGTGGTTTGGTTGGTATTGGGTTGGGGACTAGCAGGACAGATACGCAGTATTTT
TRBJ1-2 | TRBV5-6 | NA | NA | CASTATVNYGYTF | TGTGCCAGCACCGCGACAGTTAACTATGGCTACACCTTC
TRBJ2-7 | TRBV6-5 | NA | TRBD1 | CASSYAGTGYEQYF | TGTGCCAGCAGTTACGCCGGGACAGGGTACGAGCAGTACTTC
TRBJ2-5 | TRBV9 | NA | TRBD1 | CASSVRTGETQYF | TGTGCCAGCAGCGTAAGGACAGGGGAGACCCAGTACTTC
TRBJ1-5 | TRBV20-1 | NA | NA | CSASPNQPQHF | TGCAGTGCTAGCCCTAATCAGCCCCAGCATTTT
TRBJ2-1 | TRBV6-5 | NA | NA | CASSYSGLSYNEQFF | TGTGCCAGCAGTTACTCCGGACTGAGCTACAATGAGCAGTTCTTC
TRBJ1-2 | TRBV7-9 | once | NA | CASSLTGSYGYTF | TGTGCCAGCAGCTTAACAGGATCCTATGGCTACACCTTC
TRBJ1-2 | TRBV5-5 | NA | NA | CASSLALSGDGYTF | TGTGCCAGCAGCTTGGCCCTCTCGGGTGATGGCTACACCTTC
TRBJ2-1 | TRBV9 | NA | TRBD2 | CASNPSGGAFNEQFF | TGTGCCAGCAACCCTAGCGGGGGGGCATTCAATGAGCAGTTCTTC
TRBJ2-7 | TRBV27 | NA | TRBD1 | CASSWGQLYEQYF | TGTGCCAGCAGTTGGGGACAGCTCTACGAGCAGTACTTC
TRBJ2-3 | TRBV7-2 | NA | NA | CASSLSGPVLTDTQYF | TGTGCCAGCAGCTTATCAGGGCCCGTTCTCACAGATACGCAGTATTTT
TRBJ2-1 | TRBV19 | NA | NA | CASKSFGVDEQFF | TGTGCCAGCAAAAGTTTCGGGGTGGATGAGCAGTTCTTC
TRBJ2-3 | TRBV27 | NA | TRBD2 | CASRGGNTDTQYF | TGTGCCAGCAGGGGGGGGAACACAGATACGCAGTATTTT
TRBJ1-4 | TRBV9 | NA | NA | CASSVDISLGGKLFF | TGTGCCAGCAGCGTAGATATCTCCCTCGGAGGAAAACTGTTTTTT
TRBJ1-5 | TRBV25-1 | few | TRBD1 | CASQGGQGGGNQPQHF | TGTGCCAGCCAAGGTGGACAGGGAGGAGGCAATCAGCCCCAGCATTTT
TRBJ1-2 | TRBV28 | NA | NA | CASSIQGPYGYTF | TGTGCCAGCAGTATACAGGGCCCGTATGGCTACACCTTC
TRBJ2-3 | TRBV27 | NA | NA | CASSLTGTDTQYF | TGTGCCAGCAGTTTGACGGGTACAGATACGCAGTATTTT
TRBJ1-6 | TRBV6-5 | NA | NA | CASSRRSYNSPLHF | TGTGCCAGCAGTCGGCGGTCCTATAATTCACCCCTCCACTTT
TRBJ2-5 | TRBV5-1 | NA | NA | CASSLGREETQYF | TGCGCCAGCAGCTTGGGTCGCGAGGAGACCCAGTACTTC
TRBJ1-2 | TRBV11-2 | NA | NA | CASSLATDYGYTF | TGTGCCAGCAGCTTGGCAACAGACTATGGCTACACCTTC
TRBJ1-5 | TRBV27 | NA | NA | CASSLVGNQPQHF | TGTGCCAGCAGTTTAGTCGGGAATCAGCCCCAGCATTTT
TRBJ2-3 | TRBV9 | NA | TRBD2 | CASSEPSGGRTDTQYF | TGTGCCAGCAGCGAACCAAGCGGGGGGAGAACAGATACGCAGTATTTT
TRBJ1-1 | TRBV7-9 | NA | NA | CASSALSTEAFF | TGTGCCAGCAGCGCCCTGAGCACTGAAGCTTTCTTT
TRBJ1-2 | TRBV15 | NA | NA | CATSSTLIGDRDNYGYTF | TGTGCCACCAGCAGTACTCTGATAGGAGATCGAGATAACTATGGCTACACCTTC
TRBJ1-2 | TRBV6-2/TRBV6-3 | NA | NA | CASSYDILGSSYGYTF | TGTGCCAGCAGTTACGACATTTTAGGGAGTTCCTATGGCTACACCTTC
TRBJ2-1 | TRBV7-7 | NA | TRBD2 | CASSLELAGFNEQFF | TGTGCCAGCAGCTTGGAACTAGCGGGGTTCAATGAGCAGTTCTTC
TRBJ2-7 | TRBV7-9 | NA | TRBD1 | CASSLSGGEQYF | TGTGCCAGCAGCTTGTCAGGGGGAGAGCAGTACTTC
TRBJ2-5 | TRBV5-4 | NA | TRBD2 | CASRGARGGKETQYF | TGTGCCAGCAGGGGCGCCCGGGGGGGGAAAGAGACCCAGTACTTC
TRBJ2-3 | TRBV13 | NA | TRBD2 | CASSGKTSGGATDTQYF | TGTGCCAGCAGCGGTAAAACTAGCGGGGGGGCTACAGATACGCAGTATTTT
TRBJ2-7 | TRBV3-1/TRBV3-2 | NA | TRBD2 | CASSQGAGKGLHEQYF | TGTGCCAGCAGCCAAGGAGCGGGGAAGGGGTTACACGAGCAGTACTTC
TRBJ2-3 | TRBV7-9 | NA | TRBD1 | CASSLDPPGQAITDTQYF | TGTGCCAGCAGCTTAGACCCCCCGGGACAGGCGATCACAGATACGCAGTATTTT
TRBJ1-4 | TRBV5-6 | NA | TRBD1 | CASSQNRGSNEKLFF | TGTGCCAGCAGCCAAAACAGGGGTTCGAATGAAAAACTGTTTTTT
TRBJ1-6 | TRBV5-6 | NA | TRBD1 | CASTSGQGNSPLHF | TGTGCCAGCACCTCGGGACAGGGCAATTCACCCCTCCACTTT
TRBJ2-5 | TRBV5-1 | NA | TRBD1 | CASNTGQGVETQYF | TGCGCCAGCAATACGGGACAGGGGGTCGAGACCCAGTACTTC
TRBJ2-3 | TRBV7-9 | NA | NA | CASSLGLSITDTQYF | TGTGCCAGCAGCTTAGGACTCTCTATCACAGATACGCAGTATTTT
TRBJ2-2 | TRBV7-2 | NA | NA | CASSRQSGLNTGELFF | TGTGCCAGCAGCCGGCAGTCAGGGCTGAACACCGGGGAGCTGTTTTTT